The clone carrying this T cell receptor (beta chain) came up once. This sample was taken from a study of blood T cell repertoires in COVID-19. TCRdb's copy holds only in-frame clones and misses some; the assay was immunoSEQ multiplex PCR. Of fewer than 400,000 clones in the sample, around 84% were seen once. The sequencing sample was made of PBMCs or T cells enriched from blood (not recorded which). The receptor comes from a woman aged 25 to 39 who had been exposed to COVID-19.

CDR3 coding DNA: TGTGCCAGCAGCTCTGACAGGGGCCATCAGCCCCAGCATTTT. Translated: CASSSDRGHQPQHF. The chain recombines TRBV11-2 with TRBJ1-5, with 8 bases that match TRBD1. The CDR3 is made up of 14 amino acids. With V trimmed by 4 bases and J by 5 bases, 4 bases remained unmatched. Germline-derived CDR1 and CDR2 are SGHAT and FQNNGV.